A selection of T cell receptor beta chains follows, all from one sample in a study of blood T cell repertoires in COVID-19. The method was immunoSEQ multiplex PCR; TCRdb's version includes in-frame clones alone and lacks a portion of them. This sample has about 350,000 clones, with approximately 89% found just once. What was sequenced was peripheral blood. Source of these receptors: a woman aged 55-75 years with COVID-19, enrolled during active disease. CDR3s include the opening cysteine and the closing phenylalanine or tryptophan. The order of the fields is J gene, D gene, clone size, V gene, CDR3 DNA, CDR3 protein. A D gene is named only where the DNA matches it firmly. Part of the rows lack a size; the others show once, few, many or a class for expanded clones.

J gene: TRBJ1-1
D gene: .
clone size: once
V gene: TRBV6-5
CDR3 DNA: TGTGCCAGCAGGGGGGGGGTGAACACTGAAGCTTTCTTT
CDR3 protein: CASRGGVNTEAFF

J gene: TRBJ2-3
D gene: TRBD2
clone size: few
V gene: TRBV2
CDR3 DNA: TGTGCCAGCCCTAGCGGGGGATACACAGATACGCAGTATTTT
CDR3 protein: CASPSGGYTDTQYF

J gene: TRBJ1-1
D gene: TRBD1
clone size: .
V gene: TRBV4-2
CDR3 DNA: TGTGCCAGCAGCCGGACAGGGGATGGCGCTGAAGCTTTCTTT
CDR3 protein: CASSRTGDGAEAFF

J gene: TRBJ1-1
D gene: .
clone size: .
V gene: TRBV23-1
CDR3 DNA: TGCGCCAGCAGTCAACCAGAAGCGGAGTCTGAAGCTTTCTTT
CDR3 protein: CASSQPEAESEAFF

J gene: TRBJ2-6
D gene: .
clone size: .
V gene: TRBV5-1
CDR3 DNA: TGCGCCAGCAGCTTGGCGGACAGCTCTGGGGCCAACGTCCTGACTTTC
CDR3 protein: CASSLADSSGANVLTF

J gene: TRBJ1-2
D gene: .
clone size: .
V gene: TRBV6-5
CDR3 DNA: TGTGCCAGCAGTTTGGACACGACGGACTATGGCTACACCTTC
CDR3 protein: CASSLDTTDYGYTF

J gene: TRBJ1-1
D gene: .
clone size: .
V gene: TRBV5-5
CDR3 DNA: TGTGCCAGCAGCTTCATCGGAGAAACTGAAGCTTTCTTT
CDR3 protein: CASSFIGETEAFF

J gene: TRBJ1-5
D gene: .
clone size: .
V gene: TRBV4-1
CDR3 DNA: TGCGCCAGCAGCCAGGGGGGTCCTAATCAGCCCCAGCATTTT
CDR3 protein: CASSQGGPNQPQHF

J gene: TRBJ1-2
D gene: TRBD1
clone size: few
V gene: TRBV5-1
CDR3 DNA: TGCGCCAGCAGCTTGGGTACTTCAGGGGGATCTAATGGCTACACCTTC
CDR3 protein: CASSLGTSGGSNGYTF

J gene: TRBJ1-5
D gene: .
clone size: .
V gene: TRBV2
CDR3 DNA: TGTGCCAGCAGTGTGTGGAAGGGGAGCAATCAGCCCCAGCATTTT
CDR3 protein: CASSVWKGSNQPQHF